This TCR beta chain is from a study of T cell responses to AZD1222 COVID-19 vaccine. Notes on the study in general: Donors were largely white British and mainly female; clonal diversity was possibly underestimated.

V lost 5 bases and J lost 1; bases outside the gene matches: 6. The CDR3 is 17 residues long. Germline assignment: CDR1 MNHEY and CDR2 SVGEGT. For this clone: Its antigen is undetermined.

Investigators merged groups given second doses at roughly 4 or roughly 12 weeks. Profiled with immunoSEQ multiplex PCR; TCRdb holds only in-frame clones, not every one. The repertoire has some 120,000 clones, about 86% of them found once; the top ten carry around 3%. The source of this sequence is an adult who received the AZD1222 COVID-19 vaccine. The rearrangement joins TRBV6-2 or TRBV6-3 to TRBJ2-1, with 12 bases that match TRBD2. The source material was peripheral blood, sampled 28 days after the second AZD1222 dose. The CDR3 DNA is TGTGCCAGCAGTCTCCCGACTAGCGGGGGATCCTACAATGAGCAGTTCTTC. Its protein product is CASSLPTSGGSYNEQFF.